This entry features one T cell receptor (beta chain) sequence. Its antigen is still unknown. Germline CDR1 is PRHDT and CDR2 is FYEKMQ (reference sequence). The CDR3 is 16 amino acids. Trimming removed 7 bases from V and 1 base from J, with 19 bases in between. The repertoire was sequenced with immunoSEQ multiplex PCR; TCRdb's copy has only in-frame clones and lacks some. Among about 93,000 clones listed, 65% to 90% were seen once. The sample is drawn from a study of T cell responses to AZD1222 COVID-19 vaccine. Whole-study context: It was second doses at about 4 or about 12 weeks that were pooled.

Points from the study as a whole: White British people made up most donors, females outnumbered males, and clonal diversity was possibly underestimated.

The chain employs TRBV13 and TRBJ2-5, with D perhaps assigned TRBD1 or TRBD2 (5 bases each). Source: peripheral blood, taken on day 0 of AZD1222 vaccination. The TCR was taken from an adult in good health. CDR3 residues: CASTPLRGELQETQYF. The CDR3 coding sequence is TGTGCCAGCACCCCGCTGAGGGGAGAGCTCCAAGAGACCCAGTACTTC.